This T cell receptor beta chain comes out of a study of somatic mutations in cytotoxic T cells in rheumatoid arthritis. Study context: It was right after diagnosis, before any treatment, that patient blood (approximately 28 ml EDTA) was drawn.

The table came from immunoSEQ multiplex PCR; TCRdb's copy has only in-frame clones and leaves some out. This repertoire shows approximately 16,000 clones, about four fifths found once; its top ten account for around a sixth. The CD4+ and CD8+ fractions came from positive magnetic bead selection and were purity-checked by flow cytometry. Overall study results and limits: In rheumatoid arthritis patients, unlike healthy controls, CD8+ clonality rose with age.

On this clone itself: As yet, its antigen is unknown.

Germline V CDR1 and CDR2: SGHRS, YFSETQ. The CDR3 consists of 15 residues. V shed 4 bases and J shed 1 base, with 14 bases lying between them. The chain couples TRBV5-1 to TRBJ1-1, with a weak D call TRBD1 (5 bases). The source of this sequence is an adult with rheumatoid arthritis. Material: CD8+ T cells sorted from blood. Written as DNA, the CDR3 is TGCGCCAGCAGCGGGTTGGGGGGTGGGAACACTGAAGCTTTCTTT. Encoded protein: CASSGLGGGNTEAFF.